The 19 T cell receptor beta chains reported below all come from one sample, sequenced in a study of blood T cell repertoires in COVID-19. Method: immunoSEQ multiplex PCR; TCRdb's copy keeps in-frame clones and lacks some. This table holds under 150,000 clones, around 85% found once. The source material was peripheral blood. Receptor source: a woman aged 60 to 75 with COVID-19, enrolled during active disease.

CDR3 in DNA: TGTGCCAGCAGCTTATCTCTAGGGGACACTGAAGCTTTCTTT. It specifies CASSLSLGDTEAFF. The chain is built from TRBV7-9 and TRBJ1-1, with a tentative D call TRBD1 (5 bases). CDR1 and CDR2 from the germline V gene are SEHNR and FQNEAQ (reference sequence). The CDR3 consists of 14 residues. Trimming pared 2 bases from V and 3 bases from J, leaving 10 bases between.

The V call is TRBV6-1, the J call TRBJ1-2; D is possibly TRBD1 (5 bases). CDR3 length: 15 residues. The V gene's germline CDR1 is MNHNS and CDR2 SASEGT. V was trimmed by 1 base and J by 8 bases, leaving 17 bases between them. The CDR3 region has the DNA TGTGCCAGCAGTGAAGTATCTGCAGGGAATAACGGCTACACCTTC. Its translation: CASSEVSAGNNGYTF.

The chain joins TRBV12-3 or TRBV12-4 to TRBJ2-1; the D gene is possibly TRBD2 (5 bases). The CDR3 covers 13 residues. V lost 7 bases and J 7 bases, leaving 14 bases between the germline ends. The CDR3 nucleotides are TGTGCCAGCACCCGGACTCCGCGGAATGAGCAGTTCTTC. Translated: CASTRTPRNEQFF.

The chain carries TRBV5-1 and TRBJ1-3; maybe TRBD1 (6 bases). Germline lookup yields CDR1 SGHRS and CDR2 YFSETQ. The CDR3 covers 15 residues. V was clipped by 3 bases and J by 0 bases, with 10 bases between them. CDR3 nucleotides: TGCGCCAGCAGCTCAGTGGGGGCCTCTGGAAACACCATATATTTT. Protein sequence: CASSSVGASGNTIYF.

V is TRBV9 and J is TRBJ2-1, with 13 bases identical to TRBD2. Germline assignment: CDR1 SGDLS and CDR2 YYNGEE. The CDR3 length is 19 residues. The ends lost 3 bases at V and 4 bases at J; junction bases unmatched: 13. The CDR3 spells CASSAPLPGTSGVYNEQFF. CDR3 coding DNA: TGTGCCAGCAGCGCCCCCCTCCCCGGGACTAGCGGGGTGTACAATGAGCAGTTCTTC.

The V call is TRBV9, the J call TRBJ1-6, with a weak D call TRBD1 (6 bases). CDR1 and CDR2 (germline): SGDLS, YYNGEE. The ends were cut back, 4 bases at V and 8 bases at J, with 19 bases in the middle. This CDR3 contains 16 residues. CDR3 DNA: TGTGCCAGCAGCCCCGGGGGGGCAGGGAATTATTCACCCCTCCACTTT. Its protein product is CASSPGGAGNYSPLHF.

V usage is TRBV7-8 and J usage is TRBJ1-6; the match to TRBD1 covers 7 bases. From germline, CDR1 is SGHVS and CDR2 FQNEAQ. The CDR3 sequence is 15 residues long. J lost 8 bases, V lost 1 base, and 5 bases had no gene match. Here the CDR3 DNA reads TGTGCCAGCAGCTTAGGGCAGGGGGTGTATTCACCCCTCCACTTT. Residues: CASSLGQGVYSPLHF.

This chain links TRBV2 with TRBJ2-7; 8 bases align to TRBD1. Germline V lookup: CDR1 SNHLY, CDR2 FYNNEI. CDR3 length equals 14 residues. Trimming took 6 bases from V and 6 from J; bases not matched to a gene: 10. CDR3 sequence: CASRPGQAFGEQYF. CDR3 bases: TGTGCCAGCAGACCGGGACAGGCGTTCGGCGAGCAGTACTTC.

The V call is TRBV11-3, the J call TRBJ2-7, with D tentatively TRBD2 (5 bases). Trimming shortened V by 5 bases and J by 5 bases, and 19 bases separated the two germline ends. The CDR3 runs 15 residues. Germline V CDR1 and CDR2: SGHNT, YENEEA. CDR3 residues: CASSARGWESDEQYF. The DNA of the CDR3 is TGTGCCAGCAGCGCCCGAGGGTGGGAATCCGACGAGCAGTACTTC.

The V call is TRBV7-9, the J call TRBJ1-3, with D maybe TRBD1 (6 bases). CDR1 and CDR2 (germline): SEHNR, FQNEAQ (reference sequence). V was trimmed by 8 bases and J by 0 bases, leaving 14 bases between them. CDR3 size: 15 residues. In DNA form, the CDR3 reads TGTGCCAGCCTCAACAGGGCCAACTCTGGAAACACCATATATTTT. Translation: CASLNRANSGNTIYF.

This CDR3 is CATSRVFYEQYF. CDR3 nucleotides: TGTGCCACCAGCAGAGTCTTCTACGAGCAGTACTTC. The V gene is TRBV15, the J gene TRBJ2-7; D gene uncertain. The germline V gene has CDR1 LNHNV and CDR2 YYDKDF (reference sequence). This CDR3 is 12 amino acids long. Trimming took off 1 base at V and 3 bases at J, with 4 bases between the two ends.

The rearrangement joins TRBV15 to TRBJ1-1, with 9 positions matching TRBD1. The CDR3 length is 15 residues. The germline gives CDR1 LNHNV, CDR2 YYDKDF (reference sequence). Trimming at V came to 3 bases and at J to 4 bases, leaving 6 bases not matched to a gene. The CDR3 sequence is CATSSLGTGSTEAFF. DNA for the CDR3: TGTGCCACCAGCAGCTTAGGGACAGGGAGCACTGAAGCTTTCTTT. Looking up the rest from reference TRBV15 and TRBJ1-1 gives the full variable domain: DAMVIQNPRYQVTQFGKPVTLSCSQTLNHNVMYWYQQKSSQAPKLLFHYYDKDFNNEADTPDNFQSRRPNTSFCFLDIRSPGLGDTAMYLCATSSLGTGSTEAFFGQGTRLTVV.

The chain links TRBV9 to TRBJ2-3, with D uncertain. The CDR3 runs to 14 residues. V gave up 2 bases and J gave up 2 bases, with 9 bases separating them. Looked up from germline, CDR1 is SGDLS and CDR2 is YYNGEE. The DNA of the CDR3 is TGTGCCAGCAGCGTTGGTGAGTCCACAGATACGCAGTATTTT. It codes for CASSVGESTDTQYF. Based on the CDR3 plus reference TRBV9 and TRBJ2-3, the full variable domain is DSGVTQTPKHLITATGQRVTLRCSPRSGDLSVYWYQQSLDQGLQFLIQYYNGEERAKGNILERFSAQQFPDLHSELNLSSLELGDSALYFCASSVGESTDTQYFGPGTRLTVL.

Only a few counts were recorded for this clone. The J gene is TRBJ1-5, the V gene TRBV4-2, with D perhaps matching TRBD1 (6 bases). V gave up 0 bases and J gave up 6 bases, with 12 bases separating them. CDR1 and CDR2 from the germline V gene are LGHNA and YNFKEQ. The CDR3 covers 15 residues. CDR3: CASSQDQGLGQPQHF. CDR3 in DNA: TGTGCCAGCAGCCAAGATCAGGGGCTGGGTCAGCCCCAGCATTTT.

The V call is TRBV6-5, the J call TRBJ1-5, with D perhaps TRBD1 (5 bases). Per the germline V gene, CDR1 is MNHEY and CDR2 is SVGAGI. The CDR3 runs to 13 residues. Trimming stripped 6 bases from V and 3 bases from J, with 9 bases between. The CDR3: CASRTGVNQPQHF. In DNA form, the CDR3 reads TGTGCCAGCAGGACGGGGGTCAATCAGCCCCAGCATTTT.

The chain carries TRBV9 and TRBJ2-5, with a possible D match to TRBD2 (5 bases). This CDR3 is built from 15 residues. The V and J ends lost 0 bases and 5 bases respectively, with 14 bases between them. The V gene's germline CDR1 is SGDLS and CDR2 YYNGEE. This CDR3 reads CASSVAGNGVETQYF. In nucleotides, the CDR3 is TGTGCCAGCAGCGTAGCTGGGAACGGGGTGGAGACCCAGTACTTC.

This chain uses TRBV6-5 with TRBJ1-1; 9 bases match TRBD1. The germline gives CDR1 MNHEY, CDR2 SVGAGI. J lost 7 bases, V lost 6 bases, and 9 bases had no gene match. There are 14 residues in the CDR3. In DNA form, the CDR3 reads TGTGCCAGCAGGACCGACAGGGGGAAGTTTGAAGCTTTCTTT. Protein sequence: CASRTDRGKFEAFF.

This clone occurred a few times. The chain employs TRBV2 and TRBJ2-1, with a tentative D call TRBD1 (6 bases). The CDR3 runs to 17 residues. V was trimmed by 5 bases and J by 0 bases, leaving 17 bases between them. Germline CDR1 SNHLY, CDR2 FYNNEI. The CDR3 nucleotides read TGTGCCAGCAGTCCCCGACTGGGGGCTCCCTCCTACAATGAGCAGTTCTTC. This gives the protein CASSPRLGAPSYNEQFF. The variable domain in full, completed from reference TRBV2 and TRBJ2-1, reads EPEVTQTPSHQVTQMGQEVILRCVPISNHLYFYWYRQILGQKVEFLVSFYNNEISEKSEIFDDQFSVERPDGSNFTLKIRSTKLEDSAMYFCASSPRLGAPSYNEQFFGPGTRLTVL.

The J gene is TRBJ2-5, the V gene TRBV6-5, with a tentative D call TRBD2 (5 bases). The CDR3 length is 12 residues. The germline CDR1 and CDR2 sequences are MNHEY and SVGAGI. The V and J ends lost 8 bases and 4 bases respectively, with 11 bases between them. Here the CDR3 DNA reads TGTGCCAGCTCGGTAGAGGGAGAGACCCAGTACTTC. It yields the protein CASSVEGETQYF.